Following are 27 T cell receptor beta chains from one sample sequenced in a study of OX40 agonist ivuxolimab in advanced cancers. Measured with immunoSEQ multiplex PCR; TCRdb has only the in-frame clones, and not every one. The repertoire has about 50,000 clones, roughly four fifths of them found once; the top ten carry 1% to 1.5%. The sequencing here drew on CD4+ or CD8+ T cells sorted from blood, taken in a trial of the OX40 agonist ivuxolimab. Every receptor here comes from an adult with an advanced solid tumor such as melanoma, head and neck, liver or kidney cancer.

Only a few counts were recorded for this clone. Other DNA sequences in the sample encode the same CDR3. The gene calls are TRBV27 and TRBJ2-6; unclear D gene. Germline V gene lookup returns CDR1 MNHEY and CDR2 SMNVEV (reference sequence). The V end lost 0 bases, the J end lost 1 base, and 1 base lay between the germline ends. This CDR3 is 14 amino acids long. CDR3 nucleotides: TGTGCCAGCAGTTTATCTTCTGGGGCCAACGTCCTGACTTTC. This encodes CASSLSSGANVLTF.

The chain uses TRBV19 and TRBJ2-3, with unresolved D. The CDR3 is 12 residues long. Trimming shortened V by 7 bases and J by 6 bases, and 11 bases separated the two germline ends. Germline assignment: CDR1 LNHDA and CDR2 SQIVND (reference sequence). In nucleotides, the CDR3 is TGTGCCAGTACCTCGAAGACTGATACGCAGTATTTT. Its translation: CASTSKTDTQYF.

The rearrangement uses TRBV7-9 and TRBJ1-1; weak D call: TRBD1 (5 bases). Germline V gene sequence: CDR1 SEHNR, CDR2 FQNEAQ (reference sequence). This CDR3 is 15 amino acids long. Trimming removed 2 bases from V and 0 bases from J, with 10 bases in between. The CDR3 spells CASSLRQSMNTEAFF. DNA of the CDR3: TGTGCCAGCAGCTTACGACAGTCGATGAACACTGAAGCTTTCTTT.

The genes are TRBV27 and TRBJ1-2; TRBD1 is a possible D gene (6 bases). V lost 3 bases and J 4 bases, leaving 15 bases between the germline ends. Germline assignment: CDR1 MNHEY and CDR2 SMNVEV (reference sequence). The CDR3 extends over 15 amino acids. CDR3 in DNA: TGTGCCAGCAGTTTCCACTCCCAGGGGACCTATGGCTACACCTTC. Translating it yields CASSFHSQGTYGYTF.

This clone was seen more than once but under ten times. J is TRBJ2-1 and V is TRBV21-1; TRBD2 is the table's D call and was not checked against the DNA. TRBV21-1 is tagged as a pseudogene. The CDR3 is 20 residues long. CDR3 loop: CASSPYSSLLAGAFYNEQFF. The CDR3 DNA sequence: TGTGCCAGCAGCCCCTACTCTTCCTTACTAGCGGGGGCGTTCTACAATGAGCAGTTCTTC.

The chain has TRBV5-4 and TRBJ2-5, with 8 nucleotides matching TRBD2. The germline CDR1 and CDR2 sequences are SGHNT and YYREEE (reference sequence). The CDR3 spans 14 residues. V gave up 4 bases and J gave up 2 bases; unmatched junction bases: 4. This CDR3 reads CASSQGLDQETQYF. The CDR3 bases are TGTGCCAGCAGCCAGGGACTAGATCAAGAGACCCAGTACTTC.

The chain uses TRBV27 and TRBJ2-1, with D perhaps TRBD1 or TRBD2 (5 bases each). CDR1 and CDR2 from the germline V gene are MNHEY and SMNVEV (reference sequence). Deletions cut 2 bases from V and 0 bases from J, with 8 bases between. This CDR3 is built from 15 residues. The CDR3 spells CASSLQGRSYNEQFF. Here the CDR3 DNA reads TGTGCCAGCAGTTTACAGGGACGCTCCTACAATGAGCAGTTCTTC.

The chain recombines TRBV9 with TRBJ2-1, with 14 bases lining up with TRBD2. The germline V gene has CDR1 SGDLS and CDR2 YYNGEE. There are 15 residues in the CDR3. With 3 bases clipped from V and 9 bases from J, the junction kept 5 bases outside the gene matches. DNA of the CDR3: TGTGCCAGCAGCGCCGGACTAGCGGGAGGTACTGAGCAGTTCTTC. Translation: CASSAGLAGGTEQFF.

The J gene is TRBJ2-5, the V gene TRBV28; D uncertain. The CDR3 is 13 amino acids. CDR1 MDHEN and CDR2 SYDVKM come from the germline V gene. V gave up 5 bases and J gave up 5 bases, with 12 bases separating them. DNA of the CDR3: TGTGCCAGCAGTAAGACTGACGCGGAGACCCAGTACTTC. Translated, it gives CASSKTDAETQYF.

This clone was detected only once. CDR3 region: CASSFSGASSYEQYF. CDR3 nucleotide sequence: TGTGCCAGCAGTTTTAGCGGGGCGAGCTCCTACGAGCAGTACTTC. The genes are TRBV28 and TRBJ2-7, with 8 bases fitting TRBD2. This CDR3 is built from 15 residues. The junction had 4 bases not matched to a gene; V was cut back by 3 bases and J by 0 bases. Germline V gene sequence: CDR1 MDHEN, CDR2 SYDVKM. Combining the CDR3 with reference TRBV28 and TRBJ2-7 gives the whole variable domain DVKVTQSSRYLVKRTGEKVFLECVQDMDHENMFWYRQDPGLGLRLIYFSYDVKMKEKGDIPEGYSVSREKKERFSLILESASTNQTSMYLCASSFSGASSYEQYFGPGTRLTVT.

As DNA, the CDR3 is TGTGCCAGTAGCGGGAGGGCCCCCGGGGAGCTGTTTTTT. Its protein product is CASSGRAPGELFF. The J gene is TRBJ2-2, the V gene TRBV2, with 11 nucleotides matching TRBD2. V lost 9 bases and J lost 6; bases outside the gene matches: 3. This CDR3 contains 13 residues. Germline-derived CDR1 and CDR2 are SNHLY and FYNNEI.

This clone appeared once. This chain links TRBV7-2 with TRBJ2-1; D is possibly TRBD1 (6 bases). V was shortened by 8 bases and J by 5 bases, with 10 bases between the two germline ends. The CDR3 covers 12 residues. Per the germline V gene, CDR1 is SGHTA and CDR2 is FQGNSA. CDR3: CASGGQNNEQFF. The CDR3, as DNA: TGTGCCAGCGGGGGACAAAACAATGAGCAGTTCTTC.

CDR3 in DNA: TGTGCCAGTAGTTTCTCAAACCGGGACAGTGACACTGAAGCTTTCTTT. Its translation: CASSFSNRDSDTEAFF. V usage is TRBV19 and J usage is TRBJ1-1; TRBD1 agrees at 7 bases. The V and J ends lost 5 bases and 3 bases, in that order; junction bases with no gene match: 12. The CDR3 length is 16 residues. Germline CDR1 and CDR2: LNHDA and SQIVND (reference sequence).

This sequence joins TRBV29-1 and TRBJ2-5, with 7 bases lining up with TRBD1. The V gene's germline CDR1 is SQVTM and CDR2 ANQGSEA. V lost 2 bases and J lost 4; bases outside the gene matches: 7. The length of the CDR3 is 14 residues. The CDR3 here is CSVEITGVGETQYF. The CDR3 DNA sequence: TGCAGCGTTGAAATTACAGGGGTCGGAGAGACCCAGTACTTC.

The chain carries TRBV15 and TRBJ2-1; D gene unclear. This CDR3 is 12 amino acids long. The germline V gene encodes CDR1 LNHNV and CDR2 YYDKDF (reference sequence). V shed 0 bases and J shed 4 bases, with 1 base lying between them. CDR3 protein: CATSRDYNEQFF. DNA for the CDR3: TGTGCCACCAGCAGAGATTACAATGAGCAGTTCTTC.

V is TRBV14 and J is TRBJ2-3, with TRBD1 as a possible D gene (5 bases). Trimming took 4 bases from V and 1 from J, leaving 15 bases between them. This CDR3 spans 16 amino acids. The germline V gene has CDR1 SGHDN and CDR2 FVKESK. DNA for the CDR3: TGTGCCAGCAGCCCAGGGTTTGGCGGTGGCACAGATACGCAGTATTTT. Translated, it gives CASSPGFGGGTDTQYF.

The V call is TRBV29-1, the J call TRBJ2-7; 7 bases map to TRBD1. The CDR3 length is 14 residues. Trimming removed 6 bases from V and 6 bases from J; junction bases left unmatched: 14. Germline lookup yields CDR1 SQVTM and CDR2 ANQGSEA. The CDR3 sequence: CSVNSGTAIREQYF. In DNA, the CDR3 is TGCAGCGTAAACTCCGGGACAGCGATCCGCGAGCAGTACTTC.

The chain recombines TRBV27 with TRBJ2-2; 7 bases are a match to TRBD1. Germline values: CDR1 MNHEY, CDR2 SMNVEV (reference sequence). This CDR3 comprises 14 residues. The ends lost 5 bases at V and 5 bases at J; junction bases unmatched: 5. Here the CDR3 reads CASSMDRSTGELFF. The CDR3 DNA follows: TGTGCCAGCAGTATGGACAGGAGTACCGGGGAGCTGTTTTTT.

The chain recombines TRBV18 with TRBJ2-1, with 7 positions matching TRBD1. This CDR3 has 16 amino acids. With V trimmed by 3 bases and J by 3 bases, 8 bases remained unmatched. Germline lookup yields CDR1 KGHSH and CDR2 LQKENI. The CDR3 loop is CASSPGQLDSYNEQFF. The CDR3 nucleotides are TGTGCCAGCTCACCGGGACAGTTGGATAGCTACAATGAGCAGTTCTTC.

The CDR3, as DNA: TGTGCCAGCAGCGTAGGACAGGGAATGGTTGGCTACACCTTC. Encoded protein: CASSVGQGMVGYTF. The chain has TRBV9 and TRBJ1-2, with TRBD1 identical over 7 bases. Germline V gene data show CDR1 as SGDLS and CDR2 as YYNGEE. The CDR3 is 14 residues long. V lost 0 bases, J lost 7 bases, and 6 bases stayed unmatched.

V and J are TRBV28 and TRBJ2-5, with 11 positions matching TRBD1. J gave up 4 bases and V 6 bases, and 4 bases lay outside the gene matches. The V gene's germline CDR1 is MDHEN and CDR2 SYDVKM. This CDR3 has 14 residues. The CDR3 DNA reads TGTGCCAGCAGCACCGGGACAGGGGGAGAGACCCAGTACTTC. It is translated as CASSTGTGGETQYF.

The gene calls are TRBV6-1 and TRBJ2-7, with TRBD2 identical over 8 bases. CDR1 is MNHNS and CDR2 is SASEGT in the germline V gene. Unmatched junction bases numbered 9, after V lost 7 bases and J lost 1 base. There are 15 residues in the CDR3. CDR3 nucleotides: TGTGCCAGCAACCTGCCGGGGGGGGCTTCCTACGAGCAGTACTTC. Translated, it gives CASNLPGGASYEQYF.

This chain links TRBV28 with TRBJ2-3, with TRBD2 as a possible D gene (5 bases). CDR1 MDHEN and CDR2 SYDVKM come from the germline V gene. CDR3 length: 14 residues. Trimming shortened V by 0 bases and J by 3 bases, and 7 bases separated the two germline ends. As DNA, the CDR3 is TGTGCCAGCAGTTTATGGAGGGATACAGATACGCAGTATTTT. This gives the protein CASSLWRDTDTQYF.

This clone was seen just once. V usage is TRBV6-6 and J usage is TRBJ2-3; D uncertain. The CDR3 loop spans 12 amino acids. Trimming left V 4 bases short and J 4 bases short, with 6 bases between. Per germline, CDR1 MNHNY and CDR2 SVGAGI (reference sequence). The CDR3 nucleotides are TGTGCCAGCAGTTTAGGAGCAGATACGCAGTATTTT. Translating it yields CASSLGADTQYF.

The V call is TRBV6-5, the J call TRBJ1-1; a weak D match, TRBD1 (5 bases). CDR1 and CDR2 from the germline V gene are MNHEY and SVGAGI. Between the trimmed V and J ends, which lost 0 bases and 3 bases, there was a span of 11 bases. This CDR3 region has 15 residues. Here the CDR3 DNA reads TGTGCCAGCAGTTACTCGAGAGACAGTTACACTGAAGCTTTCTTT. Translation: CASSYSRDSYTEAFF.

V gene TRBV7-9 combines with J gene TRBJ2-5; TRBD2 is a possible D gene (7 bases). The CDR3 extends over 13 amino acids. The V end lost 5 bases, the J end lost 2 bases, and 9 bases lay between the germline ends. From germline, CDR1 is SEHNR and CDR2 FQNEAQ (reference sequence). The CDR3 loop reads CASSGGAQETQYF. CDR3 coding DNA: TGTGCCAGCAGCGGGGGGGCACAAGAGACCCAGTACTTC.

This chain connects TRBV7-8 to TRBJ2-7; 9 nucleotides align to TRBD1. The length of the CDR3 is 14 residues. The V and J ends lost 5 bases and 3 bases, in that order; junction bases with no gene match: 5. Germline CDR1 SGHVS, CDR2 FQNEAQ. CDR3 in DNA: TGTGCCAGCAGCCCCAGGGACAGGGACTACGAGCAGTACTTC. Amino acids: CASSPRDRDYEQYF.